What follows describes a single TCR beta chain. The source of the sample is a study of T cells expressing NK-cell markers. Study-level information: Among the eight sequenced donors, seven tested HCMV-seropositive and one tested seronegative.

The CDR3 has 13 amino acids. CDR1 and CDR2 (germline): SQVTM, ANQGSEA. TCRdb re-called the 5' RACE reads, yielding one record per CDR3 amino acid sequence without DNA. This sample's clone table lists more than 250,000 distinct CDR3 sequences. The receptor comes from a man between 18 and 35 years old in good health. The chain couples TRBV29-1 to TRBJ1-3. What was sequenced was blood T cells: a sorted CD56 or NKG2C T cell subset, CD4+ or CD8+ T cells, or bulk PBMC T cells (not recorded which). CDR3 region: CSVGGRAGNTIYF.